This T cell receptor beta chain appears in the sequencing data of a study of blood T cells in healthy people across ages. In its sample, this clonotype was seen a few times. The CDR3 has 15 residues. Trimming took 7 bases from V and 1 from J; bases not matched to a gene: 7. Through a sample-barcoded 5' primer and a J-beta primer mix, a second PCR was run for about 7 to 12 cycles. TCRdb re-called the 5' RACE reads through MiXCR, storing one row per CDR3 protein. The data show 1.5 million to 2 million distinct CDR3 sequences, with roughly 28% seen just once and roughly 8.2% held by the top ten. The TCR was taken from a woman younger than 45 in good health. Sequencing used blood. This chain connects TRBV12-3 or TRBV12-4 to TRBJ2-5, with 9 bases identical to TRBD2. CDR3 in amino acids: CASIPASGAQETQYF. CDR3 DNA: TGTGCCAGCATCCCGGCTAGCGGGGCCCAAGAGACCCAGTACTTC.